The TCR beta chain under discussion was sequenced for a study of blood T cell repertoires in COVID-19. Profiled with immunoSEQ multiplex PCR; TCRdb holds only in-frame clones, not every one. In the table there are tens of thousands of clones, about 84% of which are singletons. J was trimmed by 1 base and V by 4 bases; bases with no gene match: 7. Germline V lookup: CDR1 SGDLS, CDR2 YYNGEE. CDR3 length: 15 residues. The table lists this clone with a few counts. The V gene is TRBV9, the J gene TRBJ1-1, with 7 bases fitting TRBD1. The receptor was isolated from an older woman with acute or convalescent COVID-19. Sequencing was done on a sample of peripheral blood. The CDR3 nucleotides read TGTGCCAGCAGCCCACGGACAGGAAGGAACACTGAAGCTTTCTTT. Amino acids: CASSPRTGRNTEAFF.